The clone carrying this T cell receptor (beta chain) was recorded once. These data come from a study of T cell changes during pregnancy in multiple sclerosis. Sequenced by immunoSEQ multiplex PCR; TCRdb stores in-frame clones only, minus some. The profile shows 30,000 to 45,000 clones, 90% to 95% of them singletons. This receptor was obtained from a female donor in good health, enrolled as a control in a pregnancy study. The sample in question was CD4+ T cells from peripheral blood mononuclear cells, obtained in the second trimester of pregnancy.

CDR3 loop: CASRTWGQDTQYF. CDR3 nucleotide sequence: TGTGCCAGCAGGACCTGGGGGCAAGATACGCAGTATTTT. The genes are TRBV11-2 and TRBJ2-3; a weak D match, TRBD1 (6 bases). CDR3 length: 13 residues. The V gene's germline CDR1 is SGHAT and CDR2 FQNNGV. V was pared by 6 bases and J by 5 bases, with 12 bases between.